Below, 17 T cell receptor beta chains from the same sample are listed, as sequenced in a study of T cell changes during pregnancy in multiple sclerosis. Some clones are missing from TCRdb's copy, which holds only in-frame ones; the method was immunoSEQ multiplex PCR. The sample has roughly 90,000 clones, 80% to 95% seen once; the top ten hold 0.8% to 0.95%. The sequences come from peripheral blood, collected before pregnancy. These TCRs come from a female donor with multiple sclerosis, enrolled in a pregnancy study.

V gene TRBV6-5 combines with J gene TRBJ2-7, with D unclear. CDR1 is MNHEY, CDR2 SVGAGI, per germline. Trimming shortened V by 2 bases and J by 0 bases, and 8 bases separated the two germline ends. CDR3 length equals 14 residues. CDR3 region: CASSYAQPSYEQYF. The CDR3 DNA is TGTGCCAGCAGTTACGCACAGCCCTCCTACGAGCAGTACTTC.

V is TRBV5-1 and J is TRBJ1-1; D might be TRBD1 (6 bases). The CDR3 runs 14 residues. V was cut by 4 bases and J by 3 bases, with 13 bases left in between. Per the germline V gene, CDR1 is SGHRS and CDR2 is YFSETQ. The CDR3 reads CASSLQAGDTEAFF. The CDR3 coding sequence is TGCGCCAGCAGCCTCCAGGCAGGGGACACTGAAGCTTTCTTT.

This chain uses TRBV28 with TRBJ2-5; 14 bases match TRBD2. J was trimmed by 2 bases and V by 6 bases; bases with no gene match: 8. This CDR3 is built from 17 residues. Germline V gene lookup returns CDR1 MDHEN and CDR2 SYDVKM. This CDR3 reads CASRRLAGGRGQETQYF. As DNA, the CDR3 is TGTGCCAGCAGGCGACTAGCGGGAGGGCGGGGACAAGAGACCCAGTACTTC. Together with reference TRBV28 and TRBJ2-5, the CDR3 gives the full variable domain: DVKVTQSSRYLVKRTGEKVFLECVQDMDHENMFWYRQDPGLGLRLIYFSYDVKMKEKGDIPEGYSVSREKKERFSLILESASTNQTSMYLCASRRLAGGRGQETQYFGPGTRLLVL.

The chain combines TRBV5-4 with TRBJ2-3, with D perhaps TRBD2 (7 bases). V lost 1 base and J lost 6, with 12 bases in between. The germline gives CDR1 SGHNT, CDR2 YYREEE (reference sequence). This CDR3 is built from 14 residues. The CDR3 loop reads CASSLWGGRDTQYF. CDR3 in DNA: TGTGCCAGCAGCTTGTGGGGGGGCCGGGATACGCAGTATTTT. Filled out from reference TRBV5-4 and TRBJ2-3, the complete variable domain reads ETGVTQSPTHLIKTRGQQVTLRCSSQSGHNTVSWYQQALGQGPQFIFQYYREEENGRGNFPPRFSGLQFPNYSSELNVNALELDDSALYLCASSLWGGRDTQYFGPGTRLTVL.

V gene TRBV6-5 combines with J gene TRBJ1-5; no reliable D call. This CDR3 has 13 amino acids. The germline CDR1 and CDR2 sequences are MNHEY and SVGAGI. Trimming stripped 2 bases from V and 1 base from J, with 3 bases between. CDR3 protein: CASSYRSNQPQHF. The CDR3 DNA reads as TGTGCCAGCAGTTACCGGAGCAATCAGCCCCAGCATTTT.

Comments on this clone: The same CDR3 arises from other DNA sequences in this sample as well. This chain links TRBV18 with TRBJ2-7; 7 bases are shared with TRBD1. Germline CDR1 is KGHSH and CDR2 is LQKENI. This CDR3 is 15 amino acids long. The J segment lost 2 bases and the V segment lost 0 bases, leaving 4 bases of the junction unmatched. The CDR3 reads CASSPPRTGTYEQYF. The CDR3, as DNA: TGTGCCAGCTCACCACCAAGGACAGGAACCTACGAGCAGTACTTC.

The chain employs TRBV21-1 and TRBJ1-3; TRBD1 was called by the table and not checked on the DNA. TRBV21-1 is a listed pseudogene. The CDR3 consists of 16 residues. CDR3 residues: CASSLDRAHLGNTIYF. The CDR3 DNA reads as TGTGCCAGCAGCCTGGACAGGGCCCATCTTGGAAACACCATATATTTT.

This clone was seen just once. The J gene is TRBJ2-3, the V gene TRBV28; possibly TRBD1 for D (5 bases). Germline V CDR1 and CDR2: MDHEN, SYDVKM. The CDR3 is made up of 11 amino acids. The V gene lost 6 bases and the J gene lost 15 bases, with 16 bases spanning the gap. Here the CDR3 DNA reads TGTGCCAGCAGCCGTTCCCGACAGTCCTATTTT. This sequence encodes CASSRSRQSYF.

The J gene is TRBJ1-1, the V gene TRBV2, with 8 bases identical to TRBD1. Germline V gene data show CDR1 as SNHLY and CDR2 as FYNNEI. The trim removed 6 bases at V and 1 base at J, leaving 1 base unmatched. This CDR3 has 13 residues. The CDR3 sequence: CASRGQGNTEAFF. DNA of the CDR3: TGTGCCAGCAGAGGACAGGGGAACACTGAAGCTTTCTTT.

The chain couples TRBV6-6 to TRBJ2-1; 8 bases align to TRBD1. Looked up from germline, CDR1 is MNHNY and CDR2 is SVGAGI (reference sequence). This CDR3 region has 13 residues. Trimming took 5 bases from V and 8 from J; bases not matched to a gene: 5. The CDR3 bases are TGTGCCAGCAGTAGACAGGGGCGAGATGAGCAGTTCTTC. Its protein product is CASSRQGRDEQFF.

V gene TRBV28 combines with J gene TRBJ2-3, with 7 bases identical to TRBD1. Germline V gene lookup returns CDR1 MDHEN and CDR2 SYDVKM. V trimming: 2 bases; J trimming: 4 bases; junction bases outside the gene matches: 9. The CDR3 is 16 amino acids. CDR3 DNA: TGTGCCAGCAGTTTACCAGGGGGTTTAAGGCCAGATACGCAGTATTTT. Amino acid sequence: CASSLPGGLRPDTQYF.

The chain is built from TRBV27 and TRBJ2-7, with D tentatively TRBD2 (7 bases). Germline CDR1 is MNHEY and CDR2 is SMNVEV (reference sequence). CDR3 size: 18 residues. V lost 3 bases and J lost 2, with 23 bases in between. CDR3 protein: CASSFQRGGGRNPYEQYF. The DNA of the CDR3 is TGTGCCAGCAGTTTCCAGCGAGGGGGGGGTCGGAACCCCTACGAGCAGTACTTC.

The chain recombines TRBV5-1 with TRBJ2-1, with TRBD2 identical over 14 bases. After removal of 1 base from V and 9 bases from J, the junction contained 9 bases not matched to a gene. In germline, CDR1 is SGHRS, CDR2 YFSETQ. The CDR3 is made up of 17 amino acids. The CDR3 nucleotides are TGCGCCAGCAGCTTGAGTCCCGGACTAGCGGGAGGTAGTGAGCAGTTCTTC. Protein: CASSLSPGLAGGSEQFF.

CDR3 sequence: CASSLPQAGLVEQYF. The CDR3 DNA is TGTGCCAGCAGCTTACCGCAAGCAGGGCTGGTCGAGCAGTACTTC. The chain recombines TRBV11-2 with TRBJ2-7, with D possibly matching TRBD1 (5 bases). This CDR3 region has 15 residues. Trimming stripped 2 bases from V and 6 bases from J, with 17 bases between. Germline loops: CDR1 SGHAT, CDR2 FQNNGV.

In regard to this clone: One end of the junction fails to match germline, which may point to a read error. CDR3 sequence (DNA): TGTGCCAGCAGCTCTATTGGGGCCTCTTTGGACTTC. Its translation: CASSSIGASLDF. The chain uses TRBV7-9 and TRBJ2-5; weak D call: TRBD1 (5 bases). The CDR3 spans 12 residues. Germline CDR1 is SEHNR and CDR2 is FQNEAQ (reference sequence). Full variable domain (outside the CDR3, taken from reference TRBV7-9 and TRBJ2-5): DTGVSQNPRHKITKRGQNVTFRCDPISEHNRLYWYRQTLGQGPEFLTYFQNEAQLEKSRLLSDRFSAERPKGSFSTLEIQRTEQGDSAMYLCASSSIGASLDFGPGTRLLVL.

V gene TRBV15 combines with J gene TRBJ2-1, with D uncertain. V shed 0 bases and J shed 0 bases, with 6 bases lying between them. The V gene's germline CDR1 is LNHNV and CDR2 YYDKDF (reference sequence). CDR3 length equals 15 residues. The DNA of the CDR3 is TGTGCCACCAGCAGAGATGTGGCCTCCTACAATGAGCAGTTCTTC. Residues: CATSRDVASYNEQFF. Drawing the rest from reference TRBV15 and TRBJ2-1, the complete variable domain is DAMVIQNPRYQVTQFGKPVTLSCSQTLNHNVMYWYQQKSSQAPKLLFHYYDKDFNNEADTPDNFQSRRPNTSFCFLDIRSPGLGDTAMYLCATSRDVASYNEQFFGPGTRLTVL.

The chain links TRBV6-5 to TRBJ1-1; possibly TRBD1 for D (6 bases). Trimming left V 7 bases short and J 2 bases short, with 11 bases between. The length of the CDR3 is 13 residues. Looked up from germline, CDR1 is MNHEY and CDR2 is SVGAGI. The CDR3 bases are TGTGCCAGCACCTCCAGGGGTAACACTGAAGCTTTCTTT. Translating gives CASTSRGNTEAFF.